This entry describes one T cell receptor beta chain. This sample was included in a study of regulatory T cells in long-lasting Graves disease. The CDR3 is made up of 14 amino acids. Trimming left V 8 bases short and J 0 bases short, with 11 bases between. In germline, CDR1 is MNHEY, CDR2 SMNVEV (reference sequence). The authors built TCR beta libraries using iRepertoire HTBI primers and Arm-PCR of CDR3 regions. TCRdb reprocessed the multiplex PCR reads with MiXCR, giving one entry per CDR3 protein. The repertoire consists of some 320,000 distinct CDR3 sequences, with 18% occurring once and the leading ten covering about 40%. Time point specified: newly diagnosed GD, antithyroid drugs for less than 3 months. PBMCs were the source of the RNA used for TCR sequencing.

The TCR sequence derives from a female donor with Graves disease. This chain connects TRBV27 to TRBJ2-1, with D possibly being TRBD2 (6 bases). The sequencing used peripheral blood mononuclear cells (PBMCs), collected at new diagnosis, from a patient treated with antithyroid drugs. The CDR3 DNA reads TGTGCCAGCTCTCGGGGGTTCTCCTACAATGAGCAGTTCTTC. It translates to CASSRGFSYNEQFF.